What follows describes a single T cell receptor (beta chain). There are a few counts of this clonotype. Its binding antigen is unknown. No per-base quality is available; no much larger clone lies one base away. From the germline V gene (reference sequence), CDR1 is SEHNR and CDR2 is FQNEAQ. Reading from cysteine to phenylalanine, the CDR3 counts 12 amino acids. The sequence is cut down to CDR3 DNA, 36 bases in frame from base 1. V sheds 1 base and J sheds 8 bases, leaving 5 bases between their ends. This sample was included in a study of response to subunit inactivated influenza vaccine (dated by TCRdb to between 2018 and 2020). Background on the whole study: The study used deep quantitative T cell receptor repertoire profiling to track responses to a trivalent subunit inactivated influenza vaccine.

The receptor library was made with RT-PCR. The instrument given in TCRdb is Illumina HiSeq 2500. TCRdb took the public reads, trimmed them with fastp at Q25, ran MiXCR for clone calling and kept in-frame beta chains. Rows with one shared CDR3 protein collapse into an entry with the most common genes and DNA. The sample yields roughly 670,000 distinct CDR3 sequences; 14% were counted once. The ten largest clones take up approximately 7.6% of the sample. Beyond this particular receptor, the publication reports: It was suggested by the authors that each seasonal influenza vaccination may recruit only a limited number of new T cells.

The sample here was PBMCs from blood, taken less than 15 days before vaccination. This TCR was sampled from a man aged 45-60 years who received an inactivated influenza vaccine. Donor details come from another sample of the same person, matched by shared clones. The V gene is TRBV7-9 and the J gene is TRBJ1-4, with no confident D gene call. The nucleotide sequence reads TGTGCCAGCAGCTTAGACCCGGAAAAACTGTTTTTT. It translates as CASSLDPEKLFF.